Following are 29 T cell receptor beta chains from one sample sequenced in a study of T cell responses to AZD1222 COVID-19 vaccine. The method was immunoSEQ multiplex PCR; TCRdb's version includes in-frame clones alone and lacks a portion of them. The repertoire holds about 140,000 clones, with roughly 90% as singletons. This sample comprised peripheral blood, obtained on day 0 of AZD1222 vaccination. The origin of the receptors is an adult in good health.

V and J are TRBV14 and TRBJ1-2; D ambiguous. V lost 1 base and J lost 7, with 13 bases in between. The length of the CDR3 is 14 residues. The germline CDR1 and CDR2 sequences are SGHDN and FVKESK. This chain's CDR3 is CASSQGVRRRGYTF. The CDR3 DNA is TGTGCCAGCAGCCAAGGGGTCCGGCGGCGTGGCTACACCTTC.

This chain uses TRBV11-3 with TRBJ1-2; weak D call: TRBD1 (6 bases). This CDR3 has 17 residues. The V and J ends lost 5 bases and 6 bases respectively, with 25 bases between them. The germline V gene encodes CDR1 SGHNT and CDR2 YENEEA. As DNA, the CDR3 is TGTGCCAGCAGCCCCCCCCCGGCCCGGGCAGGGGTTGATGGCTACACCTTC. Its translation is CASSPPPARAGVDGYTF.

V and J are TRBV5-4 and TRBJ2-1; D gene unclear. Between the trimmed V and J ends, which lost 4 bases and 6 bases, there was a span of 8 bases. The CDR3 spans 12 residues. Germline V gene data show CDR1 as SGHNT and CDR2 as YYREEE (reference sequence). The CDR3 reads CASSPPGNEQFF. The DNA for the CDR3 is TGTGCCAGCAGCCCTCCCGGCAATGAGCAGTTCTTC. Supplemented by reference TRBV5-4 and TRBJ2-1, the full variable domain reads ETGVTQSPTHLIKTRGQQVTLRCSSQSGHNTVSWYQQALGQGPQFIFQYYREEENGRGNFPPRFSGLQFPNYSSELNVNALELDDSALYLCASSPPGNEQFFGPGTRLTVL.

The J gene is TRBJ1-1, the V gene TRBV5-5; TRBD1 aligns across 7 bases. V was pared by 4 bases and J by 3 bases, with 6 bases of the junction left unmatched. The germline gives CDR1 SGHKS, CDR2 YYEKEE (reference sequence). The CDR3 totals 14 residues. CDR3 bases: TGTGCCAGCAGCCCGGGACAGCTATACACTGAAGCTTTCTTT. It translates to CASSPGQLYTEAFF.

The CDR3 region is CASSLSGTGEGYTF. DNA of the CDR3: TGTGCCAGCAGTTTATCCGGGACAGGGGAAGGCTACACCTTC. The rearrangement joins TRBV28 to TRBJ1-2; 10 bases fit TRBD1. With 1 base clipped from V and 8 bases from J, the junction kept 4 bases outside the gene matches. This CDR3 has 14 residues. Germline V CDR1 and CDR2: MDHEN, SYDVKM.

The chain has TRBV7-2 and TRBJ2-1; D call uncertain. Trimming cost V 6 bases and J 3 bases, with 15 bases left between them. In germline, CDR1 is SGHTA, CDR2 FQGNSA. This CDR3 region has 15 residues. The CDR3 loop is CASSLSRGIYNEQFF. CDR3 DNA sequence: TGTGCCAGCAGTTTAAGTCGCGGAATCTACAATGAGCAGTTCTTC. The full variable domain, completed using reference TRBV7-2 and TRBJ2-1, is GAGVSQSPSNKVTEKGKDVELRCDPISGHTALYWYRQSLGQGLEFLIYFQGNSAPDKSGLPSDRFSAERTGGSVSTLTIQRTQQEDSAVYLCASSLSRGIYNEQFFGPGTRLTVL.

The chain uses TRBV2 and TRBJ2-1; D ambiguous. The CDR3 is 14 residues long. Trimming cost V 4 bases and J 2 bases, with 9 bases left between them. Per the germline V gene, CDR1 is SNHLY and CDR2 is FYNNEI. The CDR3 reads CASSGFETYNEQFF. In nucleotides, the CDR3 is TGTGCCAGCAGTGGGTTTGAAACCTACAATGAGCAGTTCTTC.

The chain joins TRBV30 to TRBJ1-5; D unclear. Per germline, CDR1 GTSNPN and CDR2 SVGIG (reference sequence). The V end was cut by 7 bases, the J end by 2 bases, with 9 bases between. The CDR3 is 12 amino acids. The CDR3 spells CASSRGNQPQHF. CDR3 nucleotides: TGTGCCTCATCGAGGGGCAATCAGCCCCAGCATTTT.

The V and J genes are TRBV3-1 (or the pseudogene TRBV3-2) and TRBJ1-1, with D hard to call. The CDR3 loop spans 13 amino acids. Trimming left V 0 bases short and J 4 bases short, with 6 bases between. Germline V gene data show CDR1 as LGHDT and CDR2 as YNNKEL (reference sequence). The CDR3 spells CASSQDLGTEAFF. The CDR3 coding sequence is TGTGCCAGCAGCCAAGACCTTGGCACTGAAGCTTTCTTT.

The chain is built from TRBV4-3 and TRBJ2-3, with TRBD1 matching 9 bases. Germline V CDR1 and CDR2: LGHNA, YSLEER. The CDR3 is 17 amino acids. The V gene end was trimmed by 0 bases and the J gene end by 4 bases; junction bases not matched to a gene: 8. The CDR3 is CASSQDGTGRFADTQYF. The CDR3 region has the DNA TGCGCCAGCAGCCAAGATGGGACAGGGCGCTTTGCAGATACGCAGTATTTT.

The chain is built from TRBV11-1 and TRBJ1-2; D is possibly TRBD1 (6 bases). Germline values: CDR1 SGHAT, CDR2 FQDESV (reference sequence). The CDR3 consists of 14 residues. V was trimmed by 3 bases and J by 2 bases, leaving 10 bases between them. CDR3 sequence (DNA): TGTGCCAGCAGCTTGACGACAGGCAACTATGGCTACACCTTC. Protein product: CASSLTTGNYGYTF. The complete variable domain, with remaining parts taken from reference TRBV11-1 and TRBJ1-2, reads EAEVAQSPRYKITEKSQAVAFWCDPISGHATLYWYRQILGQGPELLVQFQDESVVDDSQLPKDRFSAERLKGVDSTLKIQPAELGDSAMYLCASSLTTGNYGYTFGSGTRLTVV.

The V call is TRBV30, the J call TRBJ1-6; 7 nucleotides align to TRBD1. Germline V lookup: CDR1 GTSNPN, CDR2 SVGIG (reference sequence). The length of the CDR3 is 14 residues. Trimming cost V 0 bases and J 9 bases; bases outside gene matches: 5. The CDR3 spells CAWSVVGGLSPLHF. The CDR3 DNA sequence: TGTGCCTGGAGTGTTGTAGGGGGCCTTTCACCCCTCCACTTT.

This rearrangement joins TRBV2 to TRBJ2-5; possible D gene TRBD1, 5 bases. CDR1 SNHLY and CDR2 FYNNEI come from the germline V gene. V dropped 7 bases and J dropped 1 base, with 10 bases sitting between them. This CDR3 contains 13 residues. The CDR3 bases are TGTGCCAGCACTCCGACAGTCCAAGAGACCCAGTACTTC. It codes for CASTPTVQETQYF.

This clone was counted once. The chain is built from TRBV18 and TRBJ1-1; D not certain. Germline CDR1 KGHSH, CDR2 LQKENI. The V end lost 2 bases, the J end lost 2 bases, and 6 bases lay between the germline ends. There are 13 residues in the CDR3. The CDR3 nucleotides are TGTGCCAGCTCACCAGGGATCAACACTGAAGCTTTCTTT. Its protein product is CASSPGINTEAFF.

The gene calls are TRBV4-1 and TRBJ2-1, with 11 bases lining up with TRBD2. This CDR3 region has 15 residues. Per germline, CDR1 MGHRA and CDR2 YSYEKL. V shed 3 bases and J 7 bases; nucleotides not matched to a gene: 5. Written as DNA, the CDR3 is TGCGCCAGCAGCCATTTCGGGACTAGCGGAAATGAGCAGTTCTTC. It yields the protein CASSHFGTSGNEQFF.

The rearrangement joins TRBV29-1 to TRBJ1-2; unclear D gene. The V and J ends lost 5 bases and 0 bases respectively, with 13 bases between them. The CDR3 has 14 residues. Germline CDR1 and CDR2: SQVTM and ANQGSEA. In nucleotides, the CDR3 is TGCAGCGTTCGAACTGGGGAAGCTAACTATGGCTACACCTTC. Encoded protein: CSVRTGEANYGYTF.

This clone was picked up one time. The chain is built from TRBV18 and TRBJ1-2; possibly TRBD1 for D (6 bases). The germline V gene encodes CDR1 KGHSH and CDR2 LQKENI. The CDR3 spans 15 residues. Trimming took 2 bases from V and 8 from J, leaving 18 bases between them. CDR3 protein: CASSPNPGQMGGYTF. CDR3 coding DNA: TGTGCCAGCTCACCAAACCCGGGACAAATGGGCGGCTACACCTTC.

In its sample, this clone was seen a few times. The V call is TRBV5-8, the J call TRBJ1-6; D is uncertain. The V gene lost 4 bases and the J gene lost 7 bases, with 15 bases spanning the gap. The CDR3 length is 15 residues. The germline gives CDR1 SGHTS, CDR2 YDEGEE. As DNA, the CDR3 is TGTGCCAGCAGCAACCGAGTTGGCGGGAATTCACCCCTCCACTTT. This codes for CASSNRVGGNSPLHF.

This chain uses TRBV11-3 with TRBJ1-2; no reliable D call. The CDR3 consists of 13 residues. V was pared by 1 base and J by 5 bases, with 8 bases between. CDR1 SGHNT and CDR2 YENEEA come from the germline V gene. This CDR3 reads CASSLGVGYGYTF. DNA for the CDR3: TGTGCCAGCAGCTTAGGTGTTGGTTATGGCTACACCTTC.

The chain employs TRBV27 and TRBJ1-1, with 7 bases identical to TRBD1. This CDR3 comprises 16 residues. From germline, CDR1 is MNHEY and CDR2 SMNVEV (reference sequence). With 2 bases clipped from V and 5 bases from J, the junction kept 11 bases outside the gene matches. The CDR3 region has the DNA TGTGCCAGCAGTTTAGACAGGGTCGGAGGGCGTACTGAAGCTTTCTTT. It is translated as CASSLDRVGGRTEAFF.

V is TRBV3-1 (or the pseudogene TRBV3-2) and J is TRBJ2-7; no reliable D call. Germline V gene data show CDR1 as LGHDT and CDR2 as YNNKEL (reference sequence). This CDR3 is 16 amino acids long. Trimming removed 2 bases at V and 1 base at J, with 15 bases between. The CDR3 DNA reads as TGTGCCAGCAGCCAATTCTGGAGCCTCGAGTCCTACGAGCAGTACTTC. Its protein is CASSQFWSLESYEQYF.

The chain employs TRBV24-1 and TRBJ1-2, with TRBD1 identical over 7 bases. Germline-derived CDR1 and CDR2 are KGHDR and SFDVKD. The CDR3 contains 14 residues. The V and J ends lost 4 bases and 2 bases, in that order; junction bases with no gene match: 3. The CDR3 DNA sequence: TGTGCCACCAGTGAGCCGACAGGGAACTATGGCTACACCTTC. Protein product: CATSEPTGNYGYTF.

This clone has a handful of counts. The chain combines TRBV28 with TRBJ1-5, with TRBD1 as a possible D gene (5 bases). V was pared by 2 bases and J by 4 bases, with 15 bases between. This CDR3 has 16 amino acids. CDR1 and CDR2 (germline): MDHEN, SYDVKM. Here the CDR3 reads CASSLGLQGENQPQHF. Here the CDR3 DNA reads TGTGCCAGCAGTTTAGGCTTGCAGGGAGAGAATCAGCCCCAGCATTTT.

V and J are TRBV4-2 and TRBJ2-7; D might be TRBD1 or TRBD2, each matching 5 bases. This CDR3 contains 18 residues. Germline V gives CDR1 LGHNA, CDR2 YNFKEQ. Trimming pared 4 bases from V and 0 bases from J, leaving 22 bases between. CDR3 in amino acids: CASSLMGRVISSSYEQYF. The CDR3 DNA sequence: TGTGCCAGCAGCCTCATGGGGCGGGTGATCTCGAGCTCCTACGAGCAGTACTTC.

CDR3 sequence reads: CASRENYEQYF. The CDR3, as DNA: TGTGCCAGCAGGGAGAACTACGAGCAGTACTTC. V usage is TRBV2 and J usage is TRBJ2-7; D call uncertain. V gave up 6 bases and J gave up 3 bases, with 6 bases separating them. The CDR3 length is 11 residues. CDR1 is SNHLY, CDR2 FYNNEI, per germline. Full variable domain (rest looked up from reference TRBV2 and TRBJ2-7): EPEVTQTPSHQVTQMGQEVILRCVPISNHLYFYWYRQILGQKVEFLVSFYNNEISEKSEIFDDQFSVERPDGSNFTLKIRSTKLEDSAMYFCASRENYEQYFGPGTRLTVT.

This clone was counted once. The chain employs TRBV19 and TRBJ1-5; no reliable D call. Trimming cost V 4 bases and J 6 bases, with 13 bases left between them. This CDR3 has 14 amino acids. Germline assignment: CDR1 LNHDA and CDR2 SQIVND (reference sequence). CDR3 bases: TGTGCCAGTAGTACCCGGGAGGGTTCTCAGCCCCAGCATTTT. Protein product: CASSTREGSQPQHF.

This chain connects TRBV29-1 to TRBJ2-1, with 8 bases matching TRBD1. CDR3 size: 13 residues. Germline CDR1 and CDR2: SQVTM and ANQGSEA. V lost 4 bases, J lost 4 bases, and 3 bases stayed unmatched. The CDR3 loop is CSVGDRGYNEQFF. In DNA form, the CDR3 reads TGCAGCGTTGGAGACAGGGGTTACAATGAGCAGTTCTTC.

V is TRBV4-1 and J is TRBJ2-2; weak D call: TRBD1 (5 bases). V lost 4 bases to trimming and J lost 0 bases, with 12 bases between them. The CDR3 contains 16 residues. Germline loops: CDR1 MGHRA, CDR2 YSYEKL. The CDR3 loop reads CASSPRQFANTGELFF. CDR3 sequence (DNA): TGCGCCAGCAGCCCCCGACAGTTCGCGAACACCGGGGAGCTGTTTTTT.

This clone has a single count. The chain carries TRBV3-1 (or the pseudogene TRBV3-2) and TRBJ2-5; D possibly matches TRBD1 or TRBD2 (5 bases each). The CDR3 length is 16 residues. The V gene lost 0 bases and the J gene lost 3 bases, with 14 bases spanning the gap. CDR1 and CDR2 from the germline V gene are LGHDT and YNNKEL (reference sequence). The CDR3 spells CASSQDWRQGEETQYF. In DNA, the CDR3 is TGTGCCAGCAGCCAAGATTGGAGGCAGGGAGAAGAGACCCAGTACTTC.